These 13 T cell receptor beta chains were sequenced from one sample in a study of cytomegalovirus exposure and HLA in healthy donors. Data came from immunoSEQ multiplex PCR; TCRdb stores just in-frame clones and leaves some out. The data hold over 130,000 clones, with more than 85% observed a single time. Sequenced: PBMCs. The receptors stem from a young man in good health and CMV-seropositive.

A single count supports this clone. V gene TRBV7-9 combines with J gene TRBJ2-3; 7 bases are a match to TRBD1. The CDR3 runs 16 residues. V shed 4 bases, J shed 4 bases, and the junction held 11 bases outside the gene matches. The germline V gene has CDR1 SEHNR and CDR2 FQNEAQ (reference sequence). This chain's CDR3 is CASSSHLQGLADTQYF. The CDR3 DNA reads TGTGCCAGCAGCTCCCACTTACAGGGGTTGGCAGATACGCAGTATTTT.

The chain joins TRBV5-1 to TRBJ1-6; 8 nucleotides agree with TRBD1. CDR1 and CDR2 from the germline V gene are SGHRS and YFSETQ. CDR3 length equals 17 residues. The V and J ends lost 2 bases and 6 bases, in that order; junction bases with no gene match: 10. This chain's CDR3 is CASSFLGGQGTNSPLHF. DNA for the CDR3: TGCGCCAGCAGCTTCTTGGGAGGACAGGGTACTAATTCACCCCTCCACTTT. The full variable domain, with the rest looked up from reference TRBV5-1 and TRBJ1-6, is KAGVTQTPRYLIKTRGQQVTLSCSPISGHRSVSWYQQTPGQGLQFLFEYFSETQRNKGNFPGRFSGRQFSNSRSEMNVSTLELGDSALYLCASSFLGGQGTNSPLHFGNGTRLTVT.

This chain joins TRBV5-1 and TRBJ2-3, with TRBD2 as a possible D gene (5 bases). Germline V gene sequence: CDR1 SGHRS, CDR2 YFSETQ. The V end was cut by 4 bases, the J end by 1 base, with 10 bases between. The CDR3 spans 14 residues. DNA of the CDR3: TGCGCCAGCAGCCCTGAGCGGCGCACAGATACGCAGTATTTT. This codes for CASSPERRTDTQYF. Full variable domain (outside the CDR3, taken from reference TRBV5-1 and TRBJ2-3): KAGVTQTPRYLIKTRGQQVTLSCSPISGHRSVSWYQQTPGQGLQFLFEYFSETQRNKGNFPGRFSGRQFSNSRSEMNVSTLELGDSALYLCASSPERRTDTQYFGPGTRLTVL.

The chain joins TRBV5-4 to TRBJ1-1, with no clear D. Looked up from germline, CDR1 is SGHNT and CDR2 is YYREEE (reference sequence). Deletions cut 3 bases from V and 1 base from J, with 10 bases between. There are 14 residues in the CDR3. The CDR3 loop reads CASSSDARNTEAFF. DNA for the CDR3: TGTGCCAGCAGCTCCGATGCTAGGAACACTGAAGCTTTCTTT.

In regard to this clone: One end of the junction fails to match germline, which may point to a read error. The chain is built from TRBV7-7 and TRBJ2-2; TRBD2 matches at 16 bases. Germline V CDR1 and CDR2: SSHAT, FNYEAQ (reference sequence). The CDR3 sequence is 19 residues long. CDR3 sequence (DNA): TGTGCTAGCAGCTTAGCGGCGGGACTAGCGGGAGGGCCCGGCGGGGAGCTGTTTTTT. Residues: CASSLAAGLAGGPGGELFF.

At least ten counts were recorded for this clone. The rearrangement uses TRBV2 and TRBJ1-2, with D hard to call. This CDR3 comprises 14 residues. The germline V gene has CDR1 SNHLY and CDR2 FYNNEI. The V and J ends lost 4 bases and 2 bases respectively, with 11 bases between them. In DNA form, the CDR3 reads TGTGCCAGCAGTGTTGAGGGTTTAAACTATGGCTACACCTTC. Protein sequence: CASSVEGLNYGYTF. Full variable domain (remainder filled in from reference TRBV2 and TRBJ1-2): EPEVTQTPSHQVTQMGQEVILRCVPISNHLYFYWYRQILGQKVEFLVSFYNNEISEKSEIFDDQFSVERPDGSNFTLKIRSTKLEDSAMYFCASSVEGLNYGYTFGSGTRLTVV.

The chain carries TRBV7-2 and TRBJ1-1; D ambiguous. Per germline, CDR1 SGHTA and CDR2 FQGNSA. The CDR3 is 13 residues long. Trimming removed 2 bases from V and 3 bases from J, with 7 bases in between. The CDR3, as DNA: TGTGCCAGCAGCTTATCCGGGTACACTGAAGCTTTCTTT. It encodes CASSLSGYTEAFF.

V and J are TRBV27 and TRBJ2-7, with D hard to call. CDR1 MNHEY and CDR2 SMNVEV come from the germline V gene (reference sequence). The germline V and J ends were trimmed by 4 bases and 1 base, with 14 bases remaining between them. The CDR3 totals 15 residues. CDR3 DNA: TGTGCCAGCAGTTCCGTTTGGCACAATTCCTACGAGCAGTACTTC. Its translation: CASSSVWHNSYEQYF.

The genes are TRBV5-8 and TRBJ2-5; D is possibly TRBD1 (6 bases). Germline V CDR1 and CDR2: SGHTS, YDEGEE. V was pared by 0 bases and J by 5 bases, with 14 bases between. This CDR3 has 15 amino acids. The DNA for the CDR3 is TGTGCCAGCAGCTTGGGAGAACAGGGTGGGGAGACCCAGTACTTC. Its protein is CASSLGEQGGETQYF.

The chain joins TRBV10-2 to TRBJ2-2; no clear D gene. Trimming took 3 bases from V and 3 from J, leaving 8 bases between them. Germline CDR1 is WSHSY and CDR2 is SAAADI. The CDR3 is 14 amino acids. This chain's CDR3 is CASSDYKYTGELFF. The CDR3 DNA is TGCGCCAGCAGTGATTACAAGTACACCGGGGAGCTGTTTTTT.

This clone has a single count. The chain employs TRBV5-8 and TRBJ2-1; possibly TRBD1 for D (5 bases). Trimming pared 5 bases from V and 9 bases from J, leaving 21 bases between. Per germline, CDR1 SGHTS and CDR2 YDEGEE. CDR3 size: 15 residues. CDR3 loop: CASRISWGEWGEQFF. CDR3 sequence (DNA): TGTGCCAGCAGAATAAGCTGGGGCGAGTGGGGTGAGCAGTTCTTC.

In this sample, this clone is medium-sized (0.01 to 0.1%). The chain has TRBV28 and TRBJ2-7; D ambiguous. Germline assignment: CDR1 MDHEN and CDR2 SYDVKM. Trimming left V 2 bases short and J 4 bases short, with 6 bases between. This CDR3 region has 12 residues. The CDR3 nucleotides are TGTGCCAGCAGTTTAAATCCATACGAGCAGTACTTC. Its protein is CASSLNPYEQYF.

For the CDR3, the DNA is TGTGCCAGCAGCTTGGGACAGTTGGACTATGGCTACACCTTC. Protein: CASSLGQLDYGYTF. The chain uses TRBV7-2 and TRBJ1-2, with 7 bases matching TRBD1. This CDR3 spans 14 amino acids. With V trimmed by 3 bases and J by 3 bases, 4 bases remained unmatched. Germline V gene sequence: CDR1 SGHTA, CDR2 FQGNSA.